This entry describes one T cell receptor (beta chain). One end of the junction fails to match germline, which may point to a read error. The assay was immunoSEQ multiplex PCR, and TCRdb's table has in-frame clones only and misses some. The sample carries 150,000 or so clones, roughly 93% recorded once. CDR1 and CDR2 from the germline V gene are SSHAT and FNYEAQ (reference sequence). CDR3 size: 16 residues. This entry is derived from a study of control samples from healthy donors and cancer patients. The TCR originated in a young man in good health. The sequenced material came from blood. The rearrangement joins TRBV7-7 to TRBJ2-5, with 11 bases matching TRBD1. This CDR3 reads CASSLAGTGGQETQYF. In nucleotides, the CDR3 is TGTGCTAGCAGCTTAGCCGGGACAGGGGGCCAAGAGACCCAGTACTTC.